This T cell receptor (beta chain) was profiled in a study of cytomegalovirus exposure and HLA in healthy donors. Trimming shortened V by 6 bases and J by 1 base, and 13 bases separated the two germline ends. The germline V gene has CDR1 MDHEN and CDR2 SYDVKM. The CDR3 extends over 15 amino acids. The study, taken as a whole, reports: The CMV antigen specificity of three CMV-associated chains was confirmed through in vitro analysis. TCR beta chains associated with HLA were, in a later analysis, more clonally expanded than equally common others. Researchers left out some V segments, among them TRBV6-2 and TRBV6-3, as indistinguishable.

Remarks on this clone: Its antigen is still unknown.

The PCR made use of 60 Vbeta and 13 Jbeta primers. The table came from immunoSEQ multiplex PCR; TCRdb's copy has only in-frame clones and leaves some out. The data show some 120,000 clones, with just over 15% seen just once and 1.5% to 2% held by the top ten. Among the donors, all were healthy bone marrow donors. The sequence derives from a woman in her late teens or twenties in good health and CMV-seronegative. The sample taken for sequencing was PBMCs. The chain carries TRBV28 and TRBJ1-5; D gene uncertain. This CDR3 is CASRSAGVSNQPQHF. The CDR3 DNA follows: TGTGCCAGCAGGTCCGCAGGTGTGAGCAATCAGCCCCAGCATTTT.